This T cell receptor (beta chain) was retrieved from a study of cytomegalovirus exposure and HLA in healthy donors. J was trimmed by 3 bases and V by 4 bases; bases with no gene match: 3. Germline CDR1 GTSNPN, CDR2 SVGIG (reference sequence). CDR3 length: 13 amino acids. In the PCR, 60 Vbeta and 13 Jbeta primers were used. Profiling relied on immunoSEQ multiplex PCR, and the TCRdb table lists in-frame clones only, not all of them. The sample carries 65,000 or so clones, about 72% recorded once. Sequenced sample: PBMCs. This TCR was sampled from a girl aged 10 to 17 in good health and CMV-seropositive. This chain joins TRBV30 and TRBJ2-3; 8 bases agree with TRBD2. The CDR3 loop is CAWNSGDTDTQYF. The CDR3 nucleotides read TGTGCCTGGAATAGCGGGGATACAGATACGCAGTATTTT.